Listed below are T cell receptor beta chains from one sample, sequenced in a study of blood T cell repertoires in COVID-19. Sequenced by immunoSEQ multiplex PCR; TCRdb stores in-frame clones only, minus some. The sample includes 260,000 or so clones, around 86% seen only once; the top ten take around a sixth. Sequencing used PBMCs or T cells enriched from blood (not recorded which). These receptors all stem from a man aged 18 to 35 who had recovered from COVID-19. Both conserved end residues are part of each CDR3. Fields, in order: clone size, V gene, D gene, J gene, CDR3 DNA, CDR3 protein. D genes are given only for firm matches. Some rows have no size entry. The others give once, few or many, or a class for an expanded clone.

size: -; V: TRBV5-6; D: TRBD2; J: TRBJ2-3; DNA: TGTGCCAGCAGCTCTTCGACTAGCGGTTTAAGTTATTTT; CDR3: CASSSSTSGLSYF
size: -; V: TRBV20-1; D: -; J: TRBJ1-1; DNA: TGCAGTGCTAGTGAGAAGGGGACTGAAGCTTTCTTT; CDR3: CSASEKGTEAFF
size: -; V: TRBV9; D: TRBD2; J: TRBJ2-7; DNA: TGTGCCAGCAGCCCCCTAGCGGGAGCTTCGGCCTACGAGCAGTACTTC; CDR3: CASSPLAGASAYEQYF
size: -; V: TRBV19; D: TRBD2; J: TRBJ2-2; DNA: TGTGCCAGTAGCAACCACTGGAGCGGGGGGGCGGGCACCGGGGAGCTGTTTTTT; CDR3: CASSNHWSGGAGTGELFF
size: -; V: TRBV30; D: TRBD1; J: TRBJ1-4; DNA: TGTGCCTGGAGGTTGACAGGGGAACTGTTTTTT; CDR3: CAWRLTGELFF
size: -; V: TRBV5-1; D: TRBD1; J: TRBJ2-3; DNA: TGCGCCAGCAGATCCGGGACAGCCACAGATACGCAGTATTTT; CDR3: CASRSGTATDTQYF
size: -; V: TRBV15; D: -; J: TRBJ1-2; DNA: TGTGCCACCAGCAGAGGCCCCGGGGGGAATCAGGGCTACACCTTC; CDR3: CATSRGPGGNQGYTF
size: -; V: TRBV11-2; D: TRBD1; J: TRBJ2-3; DNA: TGTGCCAGCAGCTTAGGGGGACAGGGCTCAGATACGCAGTATTTT; CDR3: CASSLGGQGSDTQYF
size: -; V: TRBV18; D: -; J: TRBJ2-3; DNA: TGTGCCAGCTCACCGGCAGTTGATACGCAGTATTTT; CDR3: CASSPAVDTQYF
size: -; V: TRBV30; D: TRBD1; J: TRBJ1-6; DNA: TGTGCCTGGAGTGTATACGGTCAGGGGGCTTCACCCCTCCACTTT; CDR3: CAWSVYGQGASPLHF
size: -; V: TRBV2; D: -; J: TRBJ2-5; DNA: TGTGCCAGCAGTTGGGCCAGCGGGTTCCAAGAGACCCAGTACTTC; CDR3: CASSWASGFQETQYF
size: -; V: TRBV7-9; D: TRBD2; J: TRBJ2-3; DNA: TGTGCCAGCAGCTTCATAGCGGGAGGGCCCACAGATACGCAGTATTTT; CDR3: CASSFIAGGPTDTQYF
size: -; V: TRBV12-3/TRBV12-4; D: -; J: TRBJ2-2; DNA: TGTGCCAGCAGTTTCTGGAACACCGGGGAGCTGTTTTTT; CDR3: CASSFWNTGELFF
size: -; V: TRBV11-2; D: TRBD1; J: TRBJ2-1; DNA: TGTGCCAGCAGACTACAGGGGAGCTCCTACAATGAGCAGTTCTTC; CDR3: CASRLQGSSYNEQFF
size: -; V: TRBV12-3/TRBV12-4; D: -; J: TRBJ2-3; DNA: TGTGCCAGCAGTTTGAGCGCAGATACGCAGTATTTT; CDR3: CASSLSADTQYF
size: -; V: TRBV4-1; D: TRBD1; J: TRBJ2-7; DNA: TGCGCCAGCAGCCAAGTGGGACAGGGTTATGAGCAGTACTTC; CDR3: CASSQVGQGYEQYF
size: -; V: TRBV4-1; D: TRBD1; J: TRBJ1-4; DNA: TGCGCCAGCAGCCAACTACCGGGACAGGCAACTAATGAAAAACTGTTTTTT; CDR3: CASSQLPGQATNEKLFF
size: -; V: TRBV6-5; D: -; J: TRBJ1-1; DNA: TGTGCCAGCATGAGTTCGGGTACAGAAGCTTTCTTT; CDR3: CASMSSGTEAFF
size: few; V: TRBV6-5; D: -; J: TRBJ1-1; DNA: TGTGCCAGCATCGGGTTCTTAAGGAGCACTGAAGCTTTCTTT; CDR3: CASIGFLRSTEAFF
size: -; V: TRBV28; D: TRBD1; J: TRBJ1-4; DNA: TGTGCCAGCAGTTTACCCCCGACAGGGAGGGAAAAACTGTTTTTT; CDR3: CASSLPPTGREKLFF
size: once; V: TRBV5-1; D: TRBD2; J: TRBJ2-3; DNA: TGCGCCAGCAGCAAAAGACAGACCGGGACTATTGCCGATACGCAGTATTTT; CDR3: CASSKRQTGTIADTQYF
size: -; V: TRBV15; D: TRBD1; J: TRBJ1-2; DNA: TGTGCCACCAGCAGAGATCGAGCAGGGGGTGATGGCTACACCTTC; CDR3: CATSRDRAGGDGYTF
size: -; V: TRBV27; D: TRBD1; J: TRBJ2-2; DNA: TGTGCCAGCAGTTTAGTTGGGACAGGGGTCGGGGAGCTGTTTTTT; CDR3: CASSLVGTGVGELFF
size: -; V: TRBV7-9; D: TRBD1; J: TRBJ1-2; DNA: TGTGCCAGCAGCTTAGGGAGACAGGGGATTGGGGGCTACACCTTC; CDR3: CASSLGRQGIGGYTF
size: -; V: TRBV5-4; D: -; J: TRBJ2-5; DNA: TGTGCCAGCAGCCCTACTCGGGAAGAGACCCAGTACTTC; CDR3: CASSPTREETQYF
size: -; V: TRBV28; D: TRBD1; J: TRBJ1-5; DNA: TGTGCCAGCAGTTTACTCGCGACAGGGGACCAGCCCCAGCATTTT; CDR3: CASSLLATGDQPQHF
size: -; V: TRBV19; D: -; J: TRBJ1-2; DNA: TGTGCCAGTAGTCTGAACAGGGATGGCTACACCTTC; CDR3: CASSLNRDGYTF
size: few; V: TRBV6-5; D: TRBD1; J: TRBJ2-5; DNA: TGTGCCAGCAGTAAAACAGGGGGAAGAGAGACCCAGTACTTC; CDR3: CASSKTGGRETQYF
size: -; V: TRBV4-1; D: -; J: TRBJ2-7; DNA: TGCGCCAGCAGCCACATGTGGGGGGAGAGGAGTAACGAGCAGTACTTC; CDR3: CASSHMWGERSNEQYF
size: few; V: TRBV30; D: TRBD1; J: TRBJ2-6; DNA: TGTGCCTCCCGCCGGGACAGAAGCTTCTCTGGGGCCAACGTCCTGACTTTC; CDR3: CASRRDRSFSGANVLTF
size: few; V: TRBV19; D: -; J: TRBJ1-3; DNA: TGTGCCAGTAGTATAGCAGGGTCTGGAAACACCATATATTTT; CDR3: CASSIAGSGNTIYF
size: -; V: TRBV7-9; D: -; J: TRBJ2-3; DNA: TGTGCCAGCAGCCCCCCTGCGGGAATTCACACAGATACGCAGTATTTT; CDR3: CASSPPAGIHTDTQYF
size: once; V: TRBV5-4; D: -; J: TRBJ2-5; DNA: TGTGCCAGCAGCTTGGCCGGGGGTCTGGGAGAGACCCAGTACTTC; CDR3: CASSLAGGLGETQYF
size: -; V: TRBV2; D: TRBD1; J: TRBJ1-5; DNA: TGTGCCAGCAGGAGGGGGACAGGTGGCTATCAGCCCCAGCATTTT; CDR3: CASRRGTGGYQPQHF
size: -; V: TRBV5-1; D: -; J: TRBJ1-3; DNA: TGCGCCAGCAGCTTAGAGGCTCACTCTGGAAACACCATATATTTT; CDR3: CASSLEAHSGNTIYF
size: -; V: TRBV27; D: -; J: TRBJ1-4; DNA: TGTGCCAGCAGTCCCCAGGGGATTGGGAAACTGTTTTTT; CDR3: CASSPQGIGKLFF
size: -; V: TRBV5-5; D: -; J: TRBJ2-3; DNA: TGTGCCAGCACCCCGTTGGGCAGCCGCACAGATACGCAGTATTTT; CDR3: CASTPLGSRTDTQYF
size: -; V: TRBV9; D: -; J: TRBJ2-3; DNA: TGTGCCAGCAGTCTAGGCGGCGGGTTCACAGATACGCAGTATTTT; CDR3: CASSLGGGFTDTQYF
size: -; V: TRBV19; D: -; J: TRBJ2-1; DNA: TGTGCCAGTAGTACCGCAGGCTACAATGAGCAGTTCTTC; CDR3: CASSTAGYNEQFF
size: -; V: TRBV30; D: TRBD2; J: TRBJ2-1; DNA: TGTGCCTGGAGTACAAGCGGGAGCACCTACAATGAGCAGTTCTTC; CDR3: CAWSTSGSTYNEQFF
size: -; V: TRBV11-2; D: TRBD2; J: TRBJ2-5; DNA: TGTGCCAGCAGCGCCAATAGCGGGAGGGTCCAAGAGACCCAGTACTTC; CDR3: CASSANSGRVQETQYF
size: -; V: TRBV29-1; D: -; J: TRBJ2-2; DNA: TGCAGCGTTGACATGCGAACCGGGGAGCTGTTTTTT; CDR3: CSVDMRTGELFF
size: -; V: TRBV5-1; D: -; J: TRBJ2-3; DNA: TGCGCCAGCAGGTCGGGTGCTAGCACAGATACGCAGTATTTT; CDR3: CASRSGASTDTQYF
size: -; V: TRBV30; D: -; J: TRBJ2-3; DNA: TGTGCCTGGAGTGTAATCCGCTACCCTAGCACAGATACGCAGTATTTT; CDR3: CAWSVIRYPSTDTQYF
size: -; V: TRBV6-1; D: -; J: TRBJ2-7; DNA: TGTGCCAGCAGTGAAGTCTCCTCCGGGGAGCAGTACTTC; CDR3: CASSEVSSGEQYF
size: -; V: TRBV30; D: TRBD1; J: TRBJ2-7; DNA: TGTGCCTGGGGGGGACAGGGGGCTGGTGAGCAGTACTTC; CDR3: CAWGGQGAGEQYF
size: -; V: TRBV27; D: -; J: TRBJ2-7; DNA: TGTGCCAGCAGTTTATGGAATAGCCCATCCTACGAGCAGTACTTC; CDR3: CASSLWNSPSYEQYF
size: few; V: TRBV18; D: TRBD1; J: TRBJ1-2; DNA: TGTGCCAGCTCACAAGACAGGGGTAATGGCTACACCTTC; CDR3: CASSQDRGNGYTF
size: -; V: TRBV7-3; D: TRBD1; J: TRBJ2-5; DNA: TGTGCCAGCAGCGATACAGGGGGAGAGACCCAGTACTTC; CDR3: CASSDTGGETQYF
size: few; V: TRBV5-1; D: TRBD2; J: TRBJ2-1; DNA: TGCGCCAGCAGCTTGGCTAGCGGGACCTACAATGAGCAGTTCTTC; CDR3: CASSLASGTYNEQFF
size: -; V: TRBV7-9; D: -; J: TRBJ2-1; DNA: TGTGCCAGCAGCCCAGAGGTATCTTTGGTGGAGCAGTTCTTC; CDR3: CASSPEVSLVEQFF